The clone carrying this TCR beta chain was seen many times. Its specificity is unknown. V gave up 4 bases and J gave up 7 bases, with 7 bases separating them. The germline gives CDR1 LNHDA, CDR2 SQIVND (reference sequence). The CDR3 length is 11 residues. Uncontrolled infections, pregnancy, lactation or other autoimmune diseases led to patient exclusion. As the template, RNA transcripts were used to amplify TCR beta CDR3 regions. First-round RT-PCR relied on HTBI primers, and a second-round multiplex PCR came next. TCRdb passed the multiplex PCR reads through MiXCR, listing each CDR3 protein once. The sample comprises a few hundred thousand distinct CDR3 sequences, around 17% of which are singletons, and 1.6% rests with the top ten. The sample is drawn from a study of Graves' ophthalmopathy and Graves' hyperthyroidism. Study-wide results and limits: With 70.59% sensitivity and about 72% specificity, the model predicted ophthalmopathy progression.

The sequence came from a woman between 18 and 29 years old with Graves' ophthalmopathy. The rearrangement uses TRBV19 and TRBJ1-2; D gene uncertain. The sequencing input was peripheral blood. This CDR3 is CASSNRVGYTF. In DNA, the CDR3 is TGTGCCAGTAGTAACCGGGTTGGCTACACCTTC.